A selection of T cell receptor beta chains follows, all from one sample in a study of blood T cell repertoires in COVID-19. Method: immunoSEQ multiplex PCR; TCRdb's copy keeps in-frame clones and lacks some. The data hold about 40,000 clones, with roughly 90% observed a single time. The sequenced sample was peripheral blood. All receptors derive from a man in his sixties or seventies with acute or convalescent COVID-19. CDR3s include the opening cysteine and the closing phenylalanine or tryptophan. Each record gives: J gene, D gene, clone size, V gene, CDR3 length, CDR3 DNA, CDR3 protein. The D gene is left open where the match is weak. A row's size may be missing; if present it is once, few, many or a size class.

>TRBJ2-7|NA|NA|TRBV5-4|14
TGTGCCAGCAGCTCACGGGACTCCTCCTACGAGCAGTACTTC
CASSSRDSSYEQYF
>TRBJ1-1|TRBD1|NA|TRBV7-3|14
TGTGCCAGCAGCTTACGGCCAGGGGGCACTGAAGCTTTCTTT
CASSLRPGGTEAFF
>TRBJ2-7|TRBD1|NA|TRBV12-5|14
TGTGCTAGTGGCCCCGGACAGGGTTTCTACGAGCAGTACTTC
CASGPGQGFYEQYF
>TRBJ2-1|NA|NA|TRBV7-8|14
TGTGCCAGCAGCACTCGGACCTCAGGGAATGAGCAGTTCTTC
CASSTRTSGNEQFF
>TRBJ1-2|NA|NA|TRBV15|15
TGTGCCACCAGCAGCTATCCAGGGGCTAACTATGGCTACACCTTC
CATSSYPGANYGYTF
>TRBJ2-7|NA|few|TRBV11-1|13
TGTGCCAGCAGCTTCGGGGAGTTCTACGAGCAGTACTTC
CASSFGEFYEQYF
>TRBJ1-1|NA|NA|TRBV19|13
TGTGCCAGTAGTTCCGGAGACTGGGCTGAAGCTTTCTTT
CASSSGDWAEAFF
>TRBJ2-3|NA|NA|TRBV6-4|13
TGTGCCAGCAGTGATCCCAACACGGATACGCAGTATTTT
CASSDPNTDTQYF
>TRBJ2-7|NA|few|TRBV25-1|13
TGTGCCAGCAGTGAGATCCACAACTACGAGCAGTACTTC
CASSEIHNYEQYF
>TRBJ1-3|TRBD1|NA|TRBV9|17
TGTGCCAGCAGCGCGAGAGGAGACAGGGTCCCTGGAAACACCATATATTTT
CASSARGDRVPGNTIYF
>TRBJ1-2|TRBD1|NA|TRBV10-3|16
TGTGCCACCACGAGGCCTGGTGCAGGGGGCGACTATGGCTACACCTTC
CATTRPGAGGDYGYTF
>TRBJ2-1|TRBD1|NA|TRBV5-1|16
TGCGCCAGCTTTATCATGCCGGGACAGCCCTACAATGAGCAGTTCTTC
CASFIMPGQPYNEQFF
>TRBJ1-1|NA|once|TRBV5-8|13
TGTGCCAGCAGCTTGGATCGCCAAACAGGAGCTTTCTTT
CASSLDRQTGAFF
>TRBJ1-4|TRBD1|NA|TRBV5-1|15
TGCGCCAGCAGCTTGGAGCAGGGGGTCGGTGAAAAACTGTTTTTT
CASSLEQGVGEKLFF
>TRBJ1-1|TRBD1|few|TRBV5-6|14
TGTGCCAGCAGCTTAGCAGGGGGGTTGACTGAAGCTTTCTTT
CASSLAGGLTEAFF
>TRBJ2-3|TRBD2|NA|TRBV7-8|16
TGTGCCAGCAGCCCCCTATCGGCGGGAGGCACAGATACGCAGTATTTT
CASSPLSAGGTDTQYF
>TRBJ1-5|NA|NA|TRBV9|14
TGTGCCAGCAGCGTAGATGCGGGGAATCAGCCCCAGCATTTT
CASSVDAGNQPQHF
>TRBJ2-7|TRBD1|NA|TRBV28|17
TGTGCCAGCAGTTTCAAGCTAACAGGGGGCAAGACCTACGAGCAGTACTTC
CASSFKLTGGKTYEQYF
>TRBJ1-4|NA|NA|TRBV28|14
TGTGCCAGCAGTTCTCCGGGTTCGGGAAAGAAACTGTTTTTT
CASSSPGSGKKLFF
>TRBJ1-5|TRBD1|NA|TRBV7-2|15
TGTGCCAGCAGCTTAAATCGGGCAGGGGGTCAGCCCCAGCATTTT
CASSLNRAGGQPQHF
>TRBJ2-7|TRBD2|NA|TRBV18|16
TGTGCCAGCTCCAATTCACTAGCGGGAGGCCCCTACGAGCAGTACTTC
CASSNSLAGGPYEQYF
>TRBJ2-3|TRBD2|NA|TRBV13|16
TGTGCCAGCAGCCGAAGTAGCGGGAGTCCCCCAGATACGCAGTATTTT
CASSRSSGSPPDTQYF
>TRBJ1-1|NA|NA|TRBV7-9|14
TGTGCCAGCAGCCCGGACAGATATGTCACTGAAGCTTTCTTT
CASSPDRYVTEAFF
>TRBJ1-5|NA|NA|TRBV7-8|14
TGTGCCAGCAGCCCCCCCGGGGGAATCAGCCCCCAGCATTTT
CASSPPGGISPQHF
>TRBJ2-3|TRBD2|NA|TRBV29-1|16
TGCAGCGTGCTCGGACTAGCGGGGTCCAGCACAGATACGCAGTATTTT
CSVLGLAGSSTDTQYF
>TRBJ2-5|TRBD2|NA|TRBV7-2|15
TGTGCCAGCAGCTACGCTCTAGCGGGAGGTGAGACCCAGTACTTC
CASSYALAGGETQYF
>TRBJ1-5|NA|NA|TRBV12-5|13
TGTGCTAGTGGTTTGGTATCCCCCCGGTCCCAGCATTTT
CASGLVSPRSQHF
>TRBJ2-1|NA|NA|TRBV11-2|15
TGTGCCAGCAGCTTAAGGCTAGAAAACTACAATGAGCAGTTCTTC
CASSLRLENYNEQFF
>TRBJ2-5|TRBD2|few|TRBV29-1|18
TGCAGCGTTGAGGGGACAGTCCTGACTAGCGGGACTCAAGAGACCCAGTACTTC
CSVEGTVLTSGTQETQYF
>TRBJ2-2|TRBD1|NA|TRBV19|14
TGTGCCAGTACCGACAGGGGGTATAACGGGGAGCTGTTTTTT
CASTDRGYNGELFF
>TRBJ1-1|TRBD1|NA|TRBV2|15
TGTGCCAGCAGTGCCGGACAGGCCAGGAACACTGAAGCTTTCTTT
CASSAGQARNTEAFF
>TRBJ2-5|NA|NA|TRBV7-3|14
TGTGCCAGCAGCTTTGTGGGGACTCCGGGGACCCAGTACTTC
CASSFVGTPGTQYF
>TRBJ1-5|NA|NA|TRBV29-1|13
TGCAGCGTTGCTTCGAACAGGGATCAGCCCCAGCATTTT
CSVASNRDQPQHF
>TRBJ2-3|NA|NA|TRBV11-2|13
TGTGCCAGCAGCTCAGGGGGCACAGATACGCAGTATTTT
CASSSGGTDTQYF
>TRBJ1-6|TRBD1|NA|TRBV19|16
TGTGCCAGTCGTTCCCCCGGGACAGGATATAATTCACCCCTCCACTTT
CASRSPGTGYNSPLHF
>TRBJ2-2|TRBD2|NA|TRBV4-1|19
TGCGCCAGCAGCCAAGGTGCACTAGCGGGAGGGCCGAAGGGCGGGGAGCTGTTTTTT
CASSQGALAGGPKGGELFF
>TRBJ1-1|TRBD1|NA|TRBV5-1|16
TGCGCCAGCAGCTCGCGGACAGGGGGGATTTACACTGAAGCTTTCTTT
CASSSRTGGIYTEAFF
>TRBJ1-6|NA|NA|TRBV7-9|15
TGTGCCAGCAGCGGCAGGGACGGGGGGAATTCACCCCTCCACTTT
CASSGRDGGNSPLHF
>TRBJ2-3|NA|NA|TRBV5-1|14
TGCGCCAGCAGCTTGGGGGAGCCGGCAGATACGCAGTATTTT
CASSLGEPADTQYF
>TRBJ1-1|TRBD1|once|TRBV13|15
TGTGCCAGCAGCTTAGGCCACAGGGGAAACACTGAAGCTTTCTTT
CASSLGHRGNTEAFF
>TRBJ1-2|TRBD1|NA|TRBV7-3|16
TGTGCCAGCAGGACCGGGGACAGGGCCACTAACTATGGCTACACCTTC
CASRTGDRATNYGYTF
>TRBJ2-1|TRBD1|few|TRBV5-1|18
TGCGCCAGCAGCTCCGGGACAGGGGCGTTTATGACCTACAATGAGCAGTTCTTC
CASSSGTGAFMTYNEQFF
>TRBJ2-7|TRBD2|NA|TRBV19|14
TGTGCCAGTAGTATCAGCGGGAGCTCCTACGAGCAGTACTTC
CASSISGSSYEQYF
>TRBJ2-5|TRBD1|NA|TRBV4-3|15
TGCGCCAGCAGCCCAACCCGGGACAGGACCGAGACCCAGTACTTC
CASSPTRDRTETQYF
>TRBJ2-7|TRBD1|once|TRBV2|14
TGTGCCAGCAGTCAACGGACAGGGACGATAGAGCAGTACTTC
CASSQRTGTIEQYF
>TRBJ2-1|NA|NA|TRBV7-6|13
TGTGCCAGCAGCTTTAATAGCAACAATGAGCAGTTCTTC
CASSFNSNNEQFF
>TRBJ2-3|NA|NA|TRBV28|15
TGTGCCAGCAGTTTCGGGGGAGACGAGACAGATACGCAGTATTTT
CASSFGGDETDTQYF
>TRBJ2-7|NA|NA|TRBV7-2|16
TGTGCCAGCAGCTTAGCAGCGGTAGCGGACCCCTACGAGCAGTACTTC
CASSLAAVADPYEQYF
>TRBJ2-2|NA|NA|TRBV4-2|16
TGTGCCAGCAGCTCTGGGCGGAGGGGGAACACCGGGGAGCTGTTTTTT
CASSSGRRGNTGELFF
>TRBJ2-5|TRBD1|NA|TRBV5-1|14
TGCGCCAGCAGCTTGGCCGGGACAGTAAAGACCCAGTACTTC
CASSLAGTVKTQYF
>TRBJ2-6|NA|NA|TRBV6-5|13
TGTGCCATCCAGGGGCCTGGGGCCAACGTCCTGACTTTC
CAIQGPGANVLTF
>TRBJ2-2|TRBD2|NA|TRBV19|15
TGTGCCAGTACCTTTAGCGGGGGGAACACCGGGGAGCTGTTTTTT
CASTFSGGNTGELFF
>TRBJ2-5|NA|once|TRBV28|13
TGTGCCAGCAGCCGAGGGAACCTGGAGACCCAGTACTTC
CASSRGNLETQYF
>TRBJ1-1|NA|NA|TRBV5-1|15
TGCGCCAGCAGCTTGGGGGTCGGGGCAGGGGCTGAAGCTTTCTTT
CASSLGVGAGAEAFF
>TRBJ1-1|NA|NA|TRBV11-2|11
TGTGCCAGCAGACTCGAGGGTGAAGCTTTCTTT
CASRLEGEAFF
>TRBJ2-3|TRBD1|NA|TRBV4-3|21
TGCGCCAGCAGCCAAGATTCTCGCCGGCCCGTCGACAGGGCGAGCACAGATACGCAGTATTTT
CASSQDSRRPVDRASTDTQYF
>TRBJ2-1|TRBD1|NA|TRBV9|20
TGTGCCAGCAGCTACCGACGGGACAGGGGGCGCGACGGGAGCTACAATGAGCAGTTCTTC
CASSYRRDRGRDGSYNEQFF